The clone carrying this TCR beta chain was found a few times. Its target is unknown. Primers: 60 Vbeta forward and 13 Jbeta reverse. The assay was immunoSEQ multiplex PCR, and TCRdb's table has in-frame clones only and misses some. The data contain fewer than 150,000 clones, 67% of them singletons. The J segment lost 3 bases and the V segment lost 1 base, leaving 4 bases of the junction unmatched. Germline loops: CDR1 SGHKS, CDR2 YYEKEE (reference sequence). This CDR3 is 16 amino acids long. This sample was included in a study of cytomegalovirus exposure and HLA in healthy donors. About the research overall: One earlier analysis, a look at about 179 million T cells, found 117 million unique TCR beta sequences.

Notes on the study in general: The study listed roughly 160 cytomegalovirus-associated TCR beta chains. A highly shared variant cluster was judged a likely technical artifact.

The specimen was PBMCs. The chain has TRBV5-5 and TRBJ2-5; 12 nucleotides line up with TRBD2. This clonotype originated in a young man in good health and CMV-seropositive. CDR3 protein: CASSLTLAGGKETQYF. The CDR3, as DNA: TGTGCCAGCAGCTTGACACTAGCGGGGGGAAAAGAGACCCAGTACTTC.